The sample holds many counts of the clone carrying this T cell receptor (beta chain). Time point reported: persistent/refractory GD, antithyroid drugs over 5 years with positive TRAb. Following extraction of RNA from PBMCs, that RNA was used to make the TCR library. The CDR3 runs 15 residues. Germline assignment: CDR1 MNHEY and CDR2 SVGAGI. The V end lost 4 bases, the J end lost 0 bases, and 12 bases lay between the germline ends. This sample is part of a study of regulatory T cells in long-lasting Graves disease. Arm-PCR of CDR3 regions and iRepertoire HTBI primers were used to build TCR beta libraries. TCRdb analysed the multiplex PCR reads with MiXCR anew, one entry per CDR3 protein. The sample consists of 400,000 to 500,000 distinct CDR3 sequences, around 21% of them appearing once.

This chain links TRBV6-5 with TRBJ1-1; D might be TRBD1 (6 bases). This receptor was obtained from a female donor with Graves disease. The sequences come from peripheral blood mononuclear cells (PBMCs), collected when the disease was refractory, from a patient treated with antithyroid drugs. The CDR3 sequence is CASSSTGEMNTEAFF. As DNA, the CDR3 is TGTGCCAGCAGTTCGACAGGAGAGATGAACACTGAAGCTTTCTTT.